This T cell receptor (beta chain) was observed in a study of post-analysis software for immune sequencing data. Study results and limitations: Samples prepared in the same batch strongly co-clustered by F measure. Compared with controls, patients had more of about 5 TRBV segments, including TRBV5-6, TRBV5-1 and TRBV20-1.

Notes on this clonotype: Antigen specificity is unknown.

Researchers reported that TCR beta cDNA libraries carried unique molecular identifiers. TCRdb re-called the PCR reads through MiXCR, storing one row per CDR3 protein. The sample lists 750,000 to 900,000 distinct CDR3 sequences; 46% were seen once. The CDR3 is 17 residues long. The V and J ends lost 1 base and 4 bases, in that order; junction bases with no gene match: 9. Germline CDR1 and CDR2: SGHTA and FQGTGA. The sequence was obtained from a girl aged 5 to 17 with multiple sclerosis. The sample was blood. The rearrangement uses TRBV7-3 and TRBJ2-3, with TRBD2 matching over 9 bases. CDR3 coding DNA: TGTGCCAGCAGCTTAAGAGGTGGTAGCGGGAGCGCAGATACGCAGTATTTT. This codes for CASSLRGGSGSADTQYF.